This T cell receptor (beta chain) was found in a study of cytomegalovirus exposure and HLA in healthy donors. Study observations and caveats: A later analysis found common viral pathogens apparently linked to several of the most significant clusters. CMV serostatus stood as the only immune exposure information on hand.

This CDR3 has 13 amino acids. Trimming left V 6 bases short and J 7 bases short, with 16 bases between. The V gene's germline CDR1 is SGHRS and CDR2 YFSETQ. Turning to this clone: Its antigen remains unknown.

The PCR was carried out with 60 Vbeta primers and 13 Jbeta primers. The repertoire was sequenced with immunoSEQ multiplex PCR; TCRdb's copy has only in-frame clones and lacks some. The sample has about 120,000 clones; under 90% are singletons. This sequence originates from a woman aged 18 to 35 in good health and CMV-seronegative. The specimen was PBMCs. The rearrangement uses TRBV5-1 and TRBJ2-5; tentative D call: TRBD2 (5 bases). The CDR3 loop is CASKGGSPTTQYF. The CDR3 DNA is TGCGCCAGCAAGGGTGGGAGCCCGACGACCCAGTACTTC.